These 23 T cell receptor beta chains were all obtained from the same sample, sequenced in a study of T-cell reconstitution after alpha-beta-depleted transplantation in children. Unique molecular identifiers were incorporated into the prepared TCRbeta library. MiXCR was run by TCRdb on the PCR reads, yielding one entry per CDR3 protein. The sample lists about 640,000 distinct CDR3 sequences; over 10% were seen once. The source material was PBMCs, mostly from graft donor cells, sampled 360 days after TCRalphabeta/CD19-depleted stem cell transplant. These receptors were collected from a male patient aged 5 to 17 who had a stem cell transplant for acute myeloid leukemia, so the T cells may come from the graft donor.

In nucleotides, the CDR3 is TGTGCCAGCAAAAGGGAGGAGTTCTACGAGCAGTACTTC. This encodes CASKREEFYEQYF. This sequence joins TRBV12-3 or TRBV12-4 and TRBJ2-7; D perhaps matches TRBD2 (6 bases). CDR3 length: 13 amino acids. V gave up 7 bases and J gave up 3 bases, with 13 bases separating them.

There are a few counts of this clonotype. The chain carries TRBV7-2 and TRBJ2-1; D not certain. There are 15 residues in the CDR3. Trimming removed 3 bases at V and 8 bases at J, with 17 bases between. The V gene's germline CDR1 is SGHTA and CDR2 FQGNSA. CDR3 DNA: TGTGCCAGCAGCTTGGAGCGCGGAAACCGCGATGAGCAGTTCTTC. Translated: CASSLERGNRDEQFF.

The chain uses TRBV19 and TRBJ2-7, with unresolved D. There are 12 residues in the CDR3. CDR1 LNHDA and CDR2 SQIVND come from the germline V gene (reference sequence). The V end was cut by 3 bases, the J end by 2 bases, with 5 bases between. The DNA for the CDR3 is TGTGCCAGTAGTATCACGCCCTACGAGCAGTACTTC. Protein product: CASSITPYEQYF.

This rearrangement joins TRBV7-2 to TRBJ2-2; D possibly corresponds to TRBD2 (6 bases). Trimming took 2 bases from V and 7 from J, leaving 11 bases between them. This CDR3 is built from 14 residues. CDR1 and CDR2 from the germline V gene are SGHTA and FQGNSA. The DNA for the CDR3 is TGTGCCAGCAGCTTAACGGCGGGACTCGGGGAGCTGTTTTTT. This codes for CASSLTAGLGELFF.

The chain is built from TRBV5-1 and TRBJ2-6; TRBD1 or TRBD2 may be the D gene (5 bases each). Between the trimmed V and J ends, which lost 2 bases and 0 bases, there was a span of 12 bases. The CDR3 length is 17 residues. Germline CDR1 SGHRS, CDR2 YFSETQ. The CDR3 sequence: CASSFGTFPSGANVLTF. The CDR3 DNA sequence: TGCGCCAGCAGCTTTGGGACGTTCCCCTCTGGGGCCAACGTCCTGACTTTC.

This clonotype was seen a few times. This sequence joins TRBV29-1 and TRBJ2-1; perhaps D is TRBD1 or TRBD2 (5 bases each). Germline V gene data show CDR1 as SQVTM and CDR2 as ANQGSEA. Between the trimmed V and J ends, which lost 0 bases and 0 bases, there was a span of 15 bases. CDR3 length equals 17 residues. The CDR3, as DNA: TGCAGCGTTGAAGAGGTTTCAGGGACCCACTCCTACAATGAGCAGTTCTTC. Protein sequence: CSVEEVSGTHSYNEQFF.

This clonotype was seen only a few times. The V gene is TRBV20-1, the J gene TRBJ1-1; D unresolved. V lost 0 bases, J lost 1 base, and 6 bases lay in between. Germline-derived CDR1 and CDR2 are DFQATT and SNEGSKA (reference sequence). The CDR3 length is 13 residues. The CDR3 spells CSARDPGNTEAFF. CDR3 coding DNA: TGCAGTGCTAGAGATCCAGGGAACACTGAAGCTTTCTTT.

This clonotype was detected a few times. The CDR3 region has the DNA TGTGCCAGCAGCTTAGTGTCTAGCGGGAGGGTAACCGGGGAGCTGTTTTTT. This gives the protein CASSLVSSGRVTGELFF. The gene calls are TRBV7-2 and TRBJ2-2; 12 bases are shared with TRBD2. After removal of 1 base from V and 5 bases from J, the junction contained 5 bases not matched to a gene. In germline, CDR1 is SGHTA, CDR2 FQGNSA. This CDR3 spans 17 amino acids.

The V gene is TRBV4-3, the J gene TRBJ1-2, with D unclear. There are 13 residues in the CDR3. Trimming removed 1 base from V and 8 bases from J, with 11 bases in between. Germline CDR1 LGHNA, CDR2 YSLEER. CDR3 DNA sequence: TGCGCCAGCAGCCAAGGATGGTACCGGGGCTACACCTTC. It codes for CASSQGWYRGYTF.

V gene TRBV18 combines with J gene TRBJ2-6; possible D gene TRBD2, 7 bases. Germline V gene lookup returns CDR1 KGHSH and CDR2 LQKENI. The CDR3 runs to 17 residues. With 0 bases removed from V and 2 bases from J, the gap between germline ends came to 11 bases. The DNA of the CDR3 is TGTGCCAGCTCACCACCGAGGGGGGGCACTGGGGCCAACGTCCTGACTTTC. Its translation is CASSPPRGGTGANVLTF.

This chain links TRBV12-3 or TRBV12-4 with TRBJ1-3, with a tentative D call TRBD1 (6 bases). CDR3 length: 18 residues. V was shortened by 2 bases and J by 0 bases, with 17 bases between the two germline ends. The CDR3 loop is CASSLQTGTDSSGNTIYF. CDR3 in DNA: TGTGCCAGCAGTTTACAAACCGGGACGGACAGCTCTGGAAACACCATATATTTT.

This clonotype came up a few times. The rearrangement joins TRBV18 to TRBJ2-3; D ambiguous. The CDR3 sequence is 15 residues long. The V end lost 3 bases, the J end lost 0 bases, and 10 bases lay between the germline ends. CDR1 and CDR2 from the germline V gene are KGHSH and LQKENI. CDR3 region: CASSPFSPSTDTQYF. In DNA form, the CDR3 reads TGTGCCAGCTCACCTTTCTCTCCGAGCACAGATACGCAGTATTTT.

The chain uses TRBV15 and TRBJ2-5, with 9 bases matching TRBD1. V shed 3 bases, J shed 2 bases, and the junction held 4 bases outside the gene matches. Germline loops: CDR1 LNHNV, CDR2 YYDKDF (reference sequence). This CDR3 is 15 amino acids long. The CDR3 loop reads CATSSWTGEQETQYF. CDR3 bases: TGTGCCACCAGCAGTTGGACAGGGGAACAAGAGACCCAGTACTTC.

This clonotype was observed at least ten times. CDR3: CASSRDRGLHIYEQYF. CDR3 nucleotide sequence: TGTGCCAGCAGTCGGGACAGGGGGCTACATATCTACGAGCAGTACTTC. The rearrangement links TRBV28 to TRBJ2-7, with TRBD1 matching over 12 bases. Germline assignment: CDR1 MDHEN and CDR2 SYDVKM. This CDR3 region has 16 residues. V lost 5 bases and J lost 3; bases outside the gene matches: 8. The complete variable domain, with remaining parts taken from reference TRBV28 and TRBJ2-7, reads DVKVTQSSRYLVKRTGEKVFLECVQDMDHENMFWYRQDPGLGLRLIYFSYDVKMKEKGDIPEGYSVSREKKERFSLILESASTNQTSMYLCASSRDRGLHIYEQYFGPGTRLTVT.

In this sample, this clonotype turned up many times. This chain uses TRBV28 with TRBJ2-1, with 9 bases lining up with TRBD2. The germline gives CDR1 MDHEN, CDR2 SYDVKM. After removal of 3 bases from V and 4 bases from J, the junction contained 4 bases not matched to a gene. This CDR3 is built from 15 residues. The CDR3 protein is CASSLTTSGYNEQFF. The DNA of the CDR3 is TGTGCCAGCAGTTTGACGACTAGCGGTTACAATGAGCAGTTCTTC.

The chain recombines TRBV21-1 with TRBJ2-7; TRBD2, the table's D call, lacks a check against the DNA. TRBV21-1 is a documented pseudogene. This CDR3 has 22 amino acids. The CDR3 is CASSKERQGTTGTSGRTYEQYF. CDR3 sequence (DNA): TGTGCCAGCAGCAAAGAACGGCAGGGTACGACCGGGACTAGCGGGAGAACGTACGAGCAGTACTTC.

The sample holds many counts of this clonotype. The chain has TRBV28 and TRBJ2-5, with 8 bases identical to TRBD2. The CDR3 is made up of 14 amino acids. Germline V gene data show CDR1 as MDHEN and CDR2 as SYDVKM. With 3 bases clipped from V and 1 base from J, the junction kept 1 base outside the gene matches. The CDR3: CASSFGLAQETQYF. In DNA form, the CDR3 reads TGTGCCAGCAGTTTCGGACTAGCCCAAGAGACCCAGTACTTC.

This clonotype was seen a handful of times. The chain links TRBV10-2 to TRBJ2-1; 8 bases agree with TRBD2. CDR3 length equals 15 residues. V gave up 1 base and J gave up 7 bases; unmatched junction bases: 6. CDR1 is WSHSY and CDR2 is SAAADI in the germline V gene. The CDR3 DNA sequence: TGCGCCAGCAGTGAGTGGGTAGCGGGGAAAAATGAGCAGTTCTTC. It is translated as CASSEWVAGKNEQFF.

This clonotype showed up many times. The CDR3 DNA is TGCGCCAGCAGCTTACAGATTGGGAACACTGAAGCTTTCTTT. Its protein is CASSLQIGNTEAFF. J is TRBJ1-1 and V is TRBV5-1; D unclear. The CDR3 contains 14 residues. Germline V gives CDR1 SGHRS, CDR2 YFSETQ. V lost 2 bases and J 1 base, leaving 9 bases between the germline ends.

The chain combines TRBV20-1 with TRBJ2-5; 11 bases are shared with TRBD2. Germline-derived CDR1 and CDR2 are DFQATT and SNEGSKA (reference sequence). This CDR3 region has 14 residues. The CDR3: CSGPGLAVRETQYF. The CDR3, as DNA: TGCAGCGGTCCGGGACTAGCGGTACGGGAGACCCAGTACTTC.

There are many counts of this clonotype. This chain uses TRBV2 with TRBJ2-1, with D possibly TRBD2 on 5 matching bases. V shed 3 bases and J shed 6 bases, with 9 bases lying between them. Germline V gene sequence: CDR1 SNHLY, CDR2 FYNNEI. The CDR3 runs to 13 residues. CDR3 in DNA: TGTGCCAGCAGTGAGGGAGTATTCAATGAGCAGTTCTTC. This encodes CASSEGVFNEQFF.

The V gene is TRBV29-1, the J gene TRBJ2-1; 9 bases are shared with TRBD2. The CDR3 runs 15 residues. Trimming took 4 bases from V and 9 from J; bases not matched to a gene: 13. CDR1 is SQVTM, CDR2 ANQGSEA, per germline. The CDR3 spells CSVALAGGPNGEQFF. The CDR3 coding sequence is TGCAGCGTTGCCCTGGCGGGAGGGCCTAATGGTGAGCAGTTCTTC.

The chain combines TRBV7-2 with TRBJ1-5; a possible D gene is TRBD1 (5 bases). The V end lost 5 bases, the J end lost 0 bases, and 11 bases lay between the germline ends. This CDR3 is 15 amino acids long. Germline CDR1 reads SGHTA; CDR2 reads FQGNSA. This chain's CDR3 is CASSRRGYSNQPQHF. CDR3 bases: TGTGCCAGCAGCCGCCGGGGGTATAGCAATCAGCCCCAGCATTTT.